This T cell receptor beta chain was identified in a study of blood T cell repertoires in COVID-19. Study summary: PBMCs, B-cell-depleted T cells, or T cells provided the cDNA or gDNA that made up the material.

Seattle participants joined during active infection and were tracked over time. This table comes from immunoSEQ multiplex PCR, and its TCRdb copy is limited to in-frame clones, with some not included. In the table there are a few hundred thousand clones, approximately 90% of which are singletons. Per the germline V gene, CDR1 is GTSNPN and CDR2 is SVGIG (reference sequence). CDR3 length equals 13 residues. V lost 1 base to trimming and J lost 3 bases, with 9 bases between them. Material: peripheral blood. The sequence was collected from a woman in her fifties or sixties with COVID-19, enrolled during active disease. The rearrangement links TRBV30 to TRBJ1-1; no reliable D call. CDR3 DNA sequence: TGTGCCTGGAGTGCCGTCCTTTACACTGAAGCTTTCTTT. This gives the protein CAWSAVLYTEAFF.